This TCR beta chain appears in the sequencing data of a study of T cells in Graves' hyperthyroidism and ophthalmopathy. Across the whole study: At the time of initial diagnosis and before any treatment, peripheral blood was collected. Points from the study as a whole: Expanded thyroid clonotypes (above 0.001) were mostly also found in blood.

This clonotype was detected ten times or more. Antigen unknown. Germline values: CDR1 MNHNY, CDR2 SVGAGI (reference sequence). Germline trimming cut 0 bases from V and 1 base from J; bases unmatched to any gene: 2. The length of the CDR3 is 15 residues. Amplification of TCR beta CDR3 regions was performed using RNA transcripts as template. A set of HTBI primers served as the primers for a first-round RT-PCR of the TCR CDR3. Using its own MiXCR run on the multiplex PCR reads, TCRdb lists one record per CDR3 protein. Here the sample spans about 420,000 distinct CDR3 sequences, approximately 13% being singletons. No ophthalmopathy progression within 18 months constituted stable Graves' hyperthyroidism. Diagnosis of hyperthyroidism was new in patients aged 18 to 65, and its duration was under 2 months.

The rearrangement uses TRBV6-6 and TRBJ2-7, with 8 bases fitting TRBD2. Sequenced material: blood. The sequence came from a young woman with Graves' hyperthyroidism. CDR3 sequence: CASSYSAGESYEQYF. The DNA of the CDR3 is TGTGCCAGCAGTTACTCAGCGGGAGAGTCCTACGAGCAGTACTTC.